This TCR beta chain was profiled in a study of cytomegalovirus exposure and HLA in healthy donors (dated by TCRdb to about 2017). In terms of the full investigation: According to an earlier analysis of 587 of the donors, about 179 million T cells yielded 90 million to 130 million unique TCR beta sequences and 250 to 350 Gb of sequence data. An early release covering roughly 600 HLA-typed donors comprised about 300 gigabases of sequencing data and roughly 85 million unique TCR sequences. Among the approximately 420 genotyped donors, 75% to 90% belonged to the genetic ancestry cluster associated with self-reported Caucasian donors. The study aimed to test whether cataloging public T cell receptors could reveal signatures of past pathogen exposure. The study profiled the T cell repertoires of more than 500 subjects by immunosequencing and related them to cytomegalovirus serostatus. Besides the first cohort of around 670 subjects, a separate validation cohort made up of over 95 different subjects was used. To predict cytomegalovirus infection status, the study combined high-throughput TCR immunosequencing, statistical association of individual TCRs with disease status, and machine learning. To study patterns of TCR occurrence, a later analysis re-analyzed previously published TCR beta repertoires from hundreds of donors and added high-resolution HLA genotyping. In the later analysis, no new phenotypic data were used to find candidate immune exposures; instead, reliance was placed on TCR beta sequences and their occurrence across donors. An earlier analysis of 587 of the donors used high-throughput TCR beta sequencing to judge whether each TCR beta V gene segment behaved as functional or pseudogenic. Donor age, sex, ethnicity and CMV serostatus were compiled alongside the repertoire data. In a later genetic analysis, genome-wide SNP genotypes for about 55% of the roughly 700 donors were used, and that subset was treated as a discovery cohort. Every discovery cohort repertoire had been produced on one sequencing platform. HLA typing covered class I and class II loci at four-digit resolution. The number of donors typed differed by locus, with about 620-630 for A, B, C, DRB1 and DQB1, 522 for DQA1, over 600 for DPA1, and around 460 for DPB1. Because of strong linkage in the cohort, four to six DR-DQ haplotypes were treated as single units for association and clustering. Among 300 to 500 genotyped donors of the cohort, an average of roughly 230,000 unique TCR beta nucleotide sequences was sequenced per donor, of which approximately 19% were non-productive. General conclusions and limits of the study: Only TCR beta chains were sequenced in this cohort, and the absence of alpha or paired-chain data limited detectable features. In both the original and validation cohorts, the classifier was reported to diagnose cytomegalovirus status with high specificity and sensitivity. CMV serostatus was the only immune exposure information available for the cohort. In a later analysis, TCR association rates were found to vary across HLA loci, with the most associated TCRs seen for DRB1 alleles and the fewest for HLA-C alleles. A cluster of highly shared sequence variants was judged likely to be a technical artifact of the sequencing pipeline. Compared with the approximately 670-donor mean, donors in an Asian-associated ancestry cluster had fewer N-insertions in productive TCRs, according to a later genetic analysis. Compared with equally common non-associated chains, HLA-associated TCR beta chains in a later analysis were more clonally expanded and had lower generation probabilities. Strong co-occurrence of HLA alleles, especially DR and DQ, made assigning TCR associations to individual alleles difficult. Because counts were too low, 15 to 20 rarely observed V segments, including chromosome 9 orphons, were excluded from the earlier analysis of around 640 of the donors. Roughly uniform sequencing depth across donors was assumed in presence/absence analyses, although this assumption may not hold. According to a later analysis, most CMV-associated TCR beta chains appeared to be HLA-restricted, and the HLA associations seemed to be driven largely by CMV exposure. In an earlier analysis of 500 to 650 of the donors, most TCR beta V segments appeared in productive rearrangements about 87% or about 30% of the time, broadly matching IMGT annotations. In a later analysis, several top co-occurrence clusters were reported to appear linked to parvovirus B19, influenza, CMV and Epstein-Barr virus. An association between a missense DCLRE1C variant and V-gene and J-gene trimming of TCR beta chains was found in a later genetic analysis and replicated in an independent cohort. A further reported finding was that TCR beta sequences accurately predicted the HLA-A and HLA-B alleles for most subjects in the first cohort. The study gave a list of some 150 TCR beta chains associated with cytomegalovirus. Correlated functional status among segregating V segments might be attributable to linkage disequilibrium, but an unknown experimental factor could not be ruled out. Because HLA typing was unavailable for some donors at each locus, only the typed subset was used in association tests. At a false discovery rate of 0.05, a later analysis linked 16,951 TCR beta sequences to specific HLA alleles. A few of the identified cytomegalovirus-associated TCR beta chains were confirmed in vitro to be specific for cytomegalovirus antigens. Some IMGT-functional V segments, including TRBV6-2 and TRBV6-3, could not be distinguished by the 87-base-pair reads and were therefore excluded. The authors suggested that the approach could potentially be generalized to other disease states and immunological phenotypes. While some public TCRs were present in many individuals, most TCR sequences turned up only very rarely across donors.

This clone has more than one count but fewer than ten. This receptor's antigen is unknown. Base qualities are not recorded, but no much larger clone differs from it by a single base. Library preparation employed the immunoSEQ multiplex PCR assay. The multiplex PCR relied on a mix of 60 forward primers for TCR Vbeta segments and 13 reverse primers for TCR Jbeta segments. Amplification of the CDR3 region of rearranged TCR beta genes was performed with a multiplex PCR assay on genomic DNA. The amplified TCR beta libraries were sequenced on the Illumina HiSeq System as 87-base-pair reads. As for the original processing: A later analysis tallied roughly 78 million unique TCR beta chains across the 666 repertoires, and 10 million to 11 million of those chains were shared by two or more donors. To remove PCR and sequencing errors, raw reads were error-corrected and collapsed into unique sequences using a nearest-neighbor algorithm that merged closely related sequences. Alignment of CDR3 sequences to IMGT reference sequences was used to assign V, D and J gene segments. For a sequence to be retained, a match of at least six nucleotides was required to both a V gene segment and a J gene segment. A rearrangement counted as productive if the CDR3 had no stop codons and remained in frame with V and J, and every other rearrangement counted as non-productive. Following IMGT convention, CDR3 was defined as the stretch from the second conserved V-encoded cysteine to the conserved J-encoded phenylalanine. The earlier analysis of 587 of the donors excluded sequences that lacked an unambiguous match to a single V gene segment. An earlier analysis of 587 of the donors classified V segments as functional when productive rearrangements were above 56.7% and as segregating when the standard deviation between donors was above 5%. A statistical classification framework was developed to diagnose cytomegalovirus status using the catalog of TCR beta chain sequences. In a later analysis, TCR nucleotide sequences were compared against IMGT/GENE-DB human TR gene sequences so that V and J genes could be assigned. In a later analysis, CDR3 sequences and most-parsimonious VDJ recombination scenarios were assigned using the TCRdist pipeline. In a later analysis, each TCR beta chain was defined by its CDR3 amino acid sequence together with its V-gene family, and reads lacking a unique V-gene family were excluded. As a way to deal with suspected cross-contamination and a sequencing artifact, a later analysis dropped approximately 570 nucleotide sequences that were highly shared and had low generation probability. A later analysis calculated a clonal expansion index for each public chain from normalized within-repertoire ranks of inferred template counts. Generation probabilities in a later analysis came from a VDJ recombination model fitted to out-of-frame rearrangements, and those results were checked against IGoR. A later analysis scored TCR-TCR, TCR-HLA and TCR-CMV co-occurrence with hypergeometric tests, applying a repertoire-size bias correction to TCR pairs. False discovery rates were estimated in a later analysis by permuting HLA or CMV assignments 20 times. A later analysis grouped co-occurring TCRs with DBSCAN, adding TCRdist sequence similarity when clustering within HLA-allele-positive subsets. Repertoires with fewer than 30,000 or more than 120,000 public chains were left out of co-occurrence clustering, as were about five repertoires with anomalous nucleotide sharing. Entries here come from immuneACCESS through TCRdb and include only in-frame sequences with V and J called. Some clones fail to appear in such tables; in the studies checked, an unresolved V gene covers under half of the shortfall, and the cause of the remainder is unknown. D and trimming were read from the DNA, whereas the V and J calls and clone size are those reported in that table. The sample has about 110,000 clones on record, roughly 75% of them singletons. Jointly, the top ten make up more than 2% of the sample.

In total, 500 to 700 healthy bone marrow donors made up the cohort. At the time of sampling, every cohort member was nominally healthy, though immune exposures that went unrecorded were likely present. The donor was CMV seronegative and belonged to the group of over 300 seronegative cohort members. Every donor gave a peripheral blood sample, and the peripheral blood mononuclear cells from that sample were used for TCR beta sequencing. The Qiagen DNeasy Blood Extraction Kit was used to extract genomic DNA from the blood cell samples. Trimming accounts for 4 bases at V and 4 bases at J, while the number of junction bases matched to no gene is 12. CDR1 and CDR2, per the germline V gene, are MGHDK and SYGVNS. From cysteine to phenylalanine, the CDR3 is 16 amino acids long. Only CDR3 DNA is held: 48 bases, read in frame from base 1.

The receptor was derived from a man aged 35-49 years in good health and CMV-seronegative. The sequencing input was PBMCs. The chain employs TRBV25-1 and TRBJ1-2, and TRBD1 matches 7 of the central bases. The CDR3 protein: CASSVQIETGSYGYTF. Read as DNA, the sequence is TGTGCCAGCAGTGTCCAGATCGAGACAGGGAGCTATGGCTACACCTTC.